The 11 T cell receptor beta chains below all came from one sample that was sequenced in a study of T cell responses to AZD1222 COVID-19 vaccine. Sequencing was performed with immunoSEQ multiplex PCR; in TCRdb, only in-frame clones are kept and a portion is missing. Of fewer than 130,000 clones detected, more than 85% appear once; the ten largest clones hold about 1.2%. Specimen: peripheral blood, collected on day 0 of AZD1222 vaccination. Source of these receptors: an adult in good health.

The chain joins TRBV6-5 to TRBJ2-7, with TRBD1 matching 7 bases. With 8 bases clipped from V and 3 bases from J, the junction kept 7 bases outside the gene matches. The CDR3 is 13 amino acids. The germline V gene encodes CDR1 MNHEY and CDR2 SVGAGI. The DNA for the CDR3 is TGTGCCAGCGGACAGGCGGAAAACTACGAGCAGTACTTC. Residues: CASGQAENYEQYF.

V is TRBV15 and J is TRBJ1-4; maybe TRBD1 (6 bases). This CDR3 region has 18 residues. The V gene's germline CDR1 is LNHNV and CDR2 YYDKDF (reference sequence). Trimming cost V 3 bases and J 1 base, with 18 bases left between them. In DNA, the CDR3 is TGTGCCACCAGCAGGTACTCCAGGGGCCACCAAACTAATGAAAAACTGTTTTTT. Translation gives CATSRYSRGHQTNEKLFF.

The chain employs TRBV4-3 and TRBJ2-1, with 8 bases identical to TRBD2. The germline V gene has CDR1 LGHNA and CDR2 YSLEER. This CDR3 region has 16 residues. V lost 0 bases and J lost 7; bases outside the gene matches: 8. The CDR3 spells CASSQDTQREWNEQFF. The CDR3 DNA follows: TGCGCCAGCAGCCAAGATACCCAGCGGGAGTGGAATGAGCAGTTCTTC.

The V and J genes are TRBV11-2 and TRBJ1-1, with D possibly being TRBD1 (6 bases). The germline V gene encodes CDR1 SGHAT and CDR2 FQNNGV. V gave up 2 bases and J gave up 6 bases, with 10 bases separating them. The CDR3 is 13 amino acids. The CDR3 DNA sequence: TGTGCCAGCAGCTTACAGGGGAGCCCTGAAGCTTTCTTT. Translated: CASSLQGSPEAFF.

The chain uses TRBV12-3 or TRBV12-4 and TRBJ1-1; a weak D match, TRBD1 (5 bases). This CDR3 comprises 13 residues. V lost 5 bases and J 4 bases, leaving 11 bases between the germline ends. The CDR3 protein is CASSPDGGTEAFF. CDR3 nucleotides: TGTGCCAGCAGTCCCGACGGGGGCACTGAAGCTTTCTTT.

Written as DNA, the CDR3 is TGTGCCAGCAGTCCCGACGGTGGGGTTCCTGAAGCTTTCTTT. This translates into CASSPDGGVPEAFF. The J gene is TRBJ1-1, the V gene TRBV27; no clear D. This CDR3 has 14 amino acids. CDR1 and CDR2 (germline): MNHEY, SMNVEV (reference sequence). V was shortened by 5 bases and J by 6 bases, with 16 bases between the two germline ends.

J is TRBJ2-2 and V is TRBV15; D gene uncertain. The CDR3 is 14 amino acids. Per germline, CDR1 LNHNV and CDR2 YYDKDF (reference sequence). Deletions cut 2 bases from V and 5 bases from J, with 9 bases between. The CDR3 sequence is CATSRPTVTGELFF. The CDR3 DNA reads TGTGCCACCAGCAGACCAACGGTTACCGGGGAGCTGTTTTTT.

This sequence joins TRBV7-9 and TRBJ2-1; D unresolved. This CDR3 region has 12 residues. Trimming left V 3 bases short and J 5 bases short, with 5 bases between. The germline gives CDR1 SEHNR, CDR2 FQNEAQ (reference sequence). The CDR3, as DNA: TGTGCCAGCAGCTTTACTAACAATGAGCAGTTCTTC. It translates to CASSFTNNEQFF. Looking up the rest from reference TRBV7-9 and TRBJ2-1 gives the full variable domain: DTGVSQNPRHKITKRGQNVTFRCDPISEHNRLYWYRQTLGQGPEFLTYFQNEAQLEKSRLLSDRFSAERPKGSFSTLEIQRTEQGDSAMYLCASSFTNNEQFFGPGTRLTVL.

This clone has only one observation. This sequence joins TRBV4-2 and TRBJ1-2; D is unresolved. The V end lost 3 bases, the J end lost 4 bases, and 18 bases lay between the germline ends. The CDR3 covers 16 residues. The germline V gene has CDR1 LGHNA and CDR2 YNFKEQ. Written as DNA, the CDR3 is TGTGCCAGCAGCCATCGTGCCCAAAGTTGGATCTATGGCTACACCTTC. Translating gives CASSHRAQSWIYGYTF.

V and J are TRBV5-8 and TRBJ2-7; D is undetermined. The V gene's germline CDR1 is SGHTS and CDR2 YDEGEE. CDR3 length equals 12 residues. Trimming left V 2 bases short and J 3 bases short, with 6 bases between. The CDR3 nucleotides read TGTGCCAGCAGCTTCTCGCGCTACGAGCAGTACTTC. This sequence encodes CASSFSRYEQYF.

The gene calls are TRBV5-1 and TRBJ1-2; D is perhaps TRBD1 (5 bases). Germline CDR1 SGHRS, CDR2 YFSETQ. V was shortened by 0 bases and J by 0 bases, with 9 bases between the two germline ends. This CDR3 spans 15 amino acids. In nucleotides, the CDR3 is TGCGCCAGCAGCTTGGGACAGCTAGCTAACTATGGCTACACCTTC. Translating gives CASSLGQLANYGYTF.